The 20 T cell receptor beta chains presented below share a single source sample, sequenced in a study of cytomegalovirus exposure and HLA in healthy donors. Primers: 60 Vbeta forward and 13 Jbeta reverse. Only in-frame clones appear in the TCRdb table, and some are missing; sequencing was by immunoSEQ multiplex PCR. The sample records about 150,000 clones, about 70% being singletons. The sequenced material came from PBMCs. The receptors come from a man in his late teens or twenties in good health and CMV-seronegative.

This clone was observed a few times. Here the CDR3 DNA reads TGTGCCAGCAGCTTAGAGCAGGGCACTGAAGCTTTCTTT. Translating it yields CASSLEQGTEAFF. This chain uses TRBV7-9 with TRBJ1-1; maybe TRBD1 (5 bases). Deletions cut 1 base from V and 4 bases from J, with 7 bases between. Looked up from germline, CDR1 is SEHNR and CDR2 is FQNEAQ (reference sequence). The CDR3 covers 13 residues. The complete variable domain, with remaining parts taken from reference TRBV7-9 and TRBJ1-1, reads DTGVSQNPRHKITKRGQNVTFRCDPISEHNRLYWYRQTLGQGPEFLTYFQNEAQLEKSRLLSDRFSAERPKGSFSTLEIQRTEQGDSAMYLCASSLEQGTEAFFGQGTRLTVV.

The CDR3 spells CASSQGTGLETQYF. The CDR3 coding sequence is TGCGCCAGCAGCCAAGGGACAGGGCTGGAGACCCAGTACTTC. The chain has TRBV4-1 and TRBJ2-5, with TRBD1 identical over 8 bases. The ends lost 1 base at V and 5 bases at J; junction bases unmatched: 3. Germline lookup yields CDR1 MGHRA and CDR2 YSYEKL. The CDR3 is made up of 14 amino acids.

Note on this clone: The sample carries other DNA sequences with the same CDR3. This sequence joins TRBV27 and TRBJ1-1; D remains unclear. Germline lookup yields CDR1 MNHEY and CDR2 SMNVEV (reference sequence). The CDR3 has 14 residues. Trimming took off 2 bases at V and 0 bases at J, with 7 bases between the two ends. This CDR3 is CASSLSPMNTEAFF. In DNA form, the CDR3 reads TGTGCCAGCAGTTTAAGCCCCATGAACACTGAAGCTTTCTTT.

The J gene is TRBJ1-2, the V gene TRBV9; possibly TRBD1 for D (5 bases). V was pared by 3 bases and J by 5 bases, with 14 bases between. Germline V gene lookup returns CDR1 SGDLS and CDR2 YYNGEE. CDR3 length: 14 residues. The CDR3 DNA is TGTGCCAGCAGCGGGGTGCTTGACAGTTATGGCTACACCTTC. It is translated as CASSGVLDSYGYTF.

V is TRBV16 and J is TRBJ2-3; 7 bases are shared with TRBD2. CDR1 is KGHSY, CDR2 FQNENV, per germline. The ends lost 4 bases at V and 1 base at J; junction bases unmatched: 11. The CDR3 has 17 amino acids. The CDR3, as DNA: TGTGCCAGCAGCCTAATCGGGGTAGCGGGTGGCACAGATACGCAGTATTTT. Amino acid sequence: CASSLIGVAGGTDTQYF. Full variable domain (outside the CDR3, taken from reference TRBV16 and TRBJ2-3): GEEVAQTPKHLVRGEGQKAKLYCAPIKGHSYVFWYQQVLKNEFKFLISFQNENVFDETGMPKERFSAKCLPNSPCSLEIQATKLEDSAVYFCASSLIGVAGGTDTQYFGPGTRLTVL.

The chain joins TRBV9 to TRBJ2-3; D is perhaps TRBD2 (6 bases). Germline values: CDR1 SGDLS, CDR2 YYNGEE. The CDR3 is made up of 15 amino acids. Trimming removed 0 bases at V and 7 bases at J, with 15 bases between. CDR3 sequence: CASSVAAGNTNTQYF. The CDR3 nucleotides read TGTGCCAGCAGCGTAGCCGCGGGGAATACGAATACGCAGTATTTT.

CDR3: CASSTILRDRDLYEQYV. The CDR3 DNA sequence: TGTGCCAGCAGCACAATATTACGGGACAGGGACCTCTACGAGCAGTACGTC. The V call is TRBV21-1, the J call TRBJ2-7; the table gives TRBD1 as D, unverified against the DNA. TRBV21-1 is a recognized pseudogene. This CDR3 contains 17 residues.

The chain recombines TRBV9 with TRBJ2-7; 8 bases are a match to TRBD1. The germline CDR1 and CDR2 sequences are SGDLS and YYNGEE. There are 13 residues in the CDR3. V gave up 0 bases and J gave up 6 bases; unmatched junction bases: 2. This CDR3 reads CASSVAGGAEQYF. As DNA, the CDR3 is TGTGCCAGCAGCGTAGCAGGGGGCGCCGAGCAGTACTTC.

The rearrangement uses TRBV4-1 and TRBJ2-2; 10 bases agree with TRBD1. The J segment lost 7 bases and the V segment lost 4 bases, leaving 6 bases of the junction unmatched. The CDR3 has 15 amino acids. Per the germline V gene, CDR1 is MGHRA and CDR2 is YSYEKL. This CDR3 reads CASSRIGDRGGELFF. DNA for the CDR3: TGCGCCAGCAGCCGGATAGGGGACAGGGGCGGGGAGCTGTTTTTT.

The chain combines TRBV5-1 with TRBJ2-2; D ambiguous. Germline loops: CDR1 SGHRS, CDR2 YFSETQ. This CDR3 has 12 residues. V gave up 4 bases and J gave up 4 bases, with 5 bases separating them. The DNA for the CDR3 is TGCGCCAGCAGCCTAAGCACCGGGGAGCTGTTTTTT. Translating it yields CASSLSTGELFF. The complete variable domain, with remaining parts taken from reference TRBV5-1 and TRBJ2-2, reads KAGVTQTPRYLIKTRGQQVTLSCSPISGHRSVSWYQQTPGQGLQFLFEYFSETQRNKGNFPGRFSGRQFSNSRSEMNVSTLELGDSALYLCASSLSTGELFFGEGSRLTVL.

This rearrangement joins TRBV5-6 to TRBJ1-2; maybe TRBD1 (5 bases). The CDR3 loop spans 14 amino acids. Germline-derived CDR1 and CDR2 are SGHDT and YYEEEE. The V end was cut by 4 bases, the J end by 4 bases, with 14 bases between. CDR3 loop: CASSPGGGVYGYTF. The DNA for the CDR3 is TGTGCCAGCAGCCCCGGGGGAGGGGTCTATGGCTACACCTTC.

About this clone: Sequence at one end of the junction differs from germline and may be a read error. The chain has TRBV5-4 and TRBJ2-3, with 7 nucleotides matching TRBD1. The germline V gene has CDR1 SGHNT and CDR2 YYREEE (reference sequence). The CDR3 sequence is 11 residues long. CDR3 residues: CASSLGQVPDF. CDR3 in DNA: TGTGCCAGCAGCTTAGGACAGGTCCCCGATTTT.

V gene TRBV5-1 combines with J gene TRBJ1-3; TRBD1 matches at 7 bases. There are 16 residues in the CDR3. Trimming removed 0 bases from V and 4 bases from J; junction bases left unmatched: 7. Per the germline V gene, CDR1 is SGHRS and CDR2 is YFSETQ. CDR3 nucleotides: TGCGCCAGCAGCTTGGGCCCGACAGGGAACGGAAACACCATATATTTT. Translating it yields CASSLGPTGNGNTIYF. The entire variable domain, with the rest obtained from reference TRBV5-1 and TRBJ1-3, is as follows: KAGVTQTPRYLIKTRGQQVTLSCSPISGHRSVSWYQQTPGQGLQFLFEYFSETQRNKGNFPGRFSGRQFSNSRSEMNVSTLELGDSALYLCASSLGPTGNGNTIYFGEGSWLTVV.

This chain links TRBV11-2 with TRBJ1-2; 8 bases match TRBD1. There are 16 residues in the CDR3. Looked up from germline, CDR1 is SGHAT and CDR2 is FQNNGV. The ends lost 0 bases at V and 6 bases at J; junction bases unmatched: 9. The CDR3 region is CASSLEYSRGRDGYTF. CDR3 nucleotide sequence: TGTGCCAGCAGCTTAGAATATAGCAGGGGGCGTGATGGCTACACCTTC.

The table lists this clone with a few counts. This chain joins TRBV5-6 and TRBJ2-1; 13 positions agree with TRBD2. CDR1 and CDR2 from the germline V gene are SGHDT and YYEEEE. The CDR3 has 18 amino acids. V trimming: 2 bases; J trimming: 5 bases; junction bases outside the gene matches: 10. The CDR3 nucleotides are TGTGCCAGCAGCTTAACCAAGACTAGCGGGGGGATCCACAATGAGCAGTTCTTC. It translates to CASSLTKTSGGIHNEQFF.

This clone turned up a few times. This chain links TRBV11-2 with TRBJ2-7, with a weak D call TRBD1 (6 bases). The CDR3 has 15 amino acids. Per germline, CDR1 SGHAT and CDR2 FQNNGV. V lost 0 bases, J lost 2 bases, and 11 bases lay in between. The CDR3 here is CASSLDWAGAYEQYF. The CDR3, as DNA: TGTGCCAGCAGCTTAGACTGGGCAGGGGCCTACGAGCAGTACTTC.

V usage is TRBV5-5 and J usage is TRBJ2-1; D might be TRBD2 (5 bases). CDR1 is SGHKS and CDR2 is YYEKEE in the germline V gene (reference sequence). The germline V and J ends were trimmed by 6 bases and 5 bases, with 9 bases remaining between them. The CDR3 is 12 residues long. The CDR3 protein is CASTWGDNEQFF. CDR3 nucleotides: TGTGCCAGCACCTGGGGAGACAATGAGCAGTTCTTC.

The chain links TRBV11-3 to TRBJ2-1, with 9 positions matching TRBD2. V shed 0 bases and J 4 bases; nucleotides not matched to a gene: 7. CDR3 length: 17 amino acids. Germline V CDR1 and CDR2: SGHNT, YENEEA. In nucleotides, the CDR3 is TGTGCCAGCAGCTTAGATGCGGGGGGGACTCTATACAATGAGCAGTTCTTC. Its protein is CASSLDAGGTLYNEQFF.

V is TRBV6-5 and J is TRBJ1-1, with 8 positions matching TRBD1. Per germline, CDR1 MNHEY and CDR2 SVGAGI. The CDR3 contains 15 residues. The ends lost 5 bases at V and 4 bases at J; junction bases unmatched: 9. The CDR3 DNA sequence: TGTGCCAGCAGTCCGAGGACAGGGAAAACCACTGAAGCTTTCTTT. Protein sequence: CASSPRTGKTTEAFF.

The chain couples TRBV6-1 to TRBJ2-3; TRBD1 matches at 11 bases. Germline V gives CDR1 MNHNS, CDR2 SASEGT. CDR3 size: 15 residues. V shed 6 bases and J 4 bases; nucleotides not matched to a gene: 6. The CDR3 spells CASSRTGQGADTQYF. The CDR3 region has the DNA TGTGCCAGCAGCCGAACGGGACAGGGGGCAGATACGCAGTATTTT.